This TCR beta chain was captured in a study of blood T cell repertoires in COVID-19. Overall study context: Samples came from the United States, Italy and Spain, spanning acute and convalescent COVID-19. T cells, B-cell-depleted T cells, or PBMCs supplied cDNA or gDNA.

Germline CDR1 is MNHEY and CDR2 is SMNVEV (reference sequence). This CDR3 contains 13 residues. Trimming left V 2 bases short and J 5 bases short, with 10 bases between. This clone has only one observation. In the source study's methods: Estimates of nucleated cell counts were drawn from the amplification of reference gene primers. TCRdb's copy holds only in-frame clones and misses some; the assay was immunoSEQ multiplex PCR. The D gene and trimming were derived from the DNA, and the V and J assignments and clone size from that table. The table includes under 250,000 clones, about four fifths detected once.

The chain recombines TRBV27 with TRBJ2-7; tentative D call: TRBD2 (5 bases). The source is a woman in her 70s with acute or convalescent COVID-19. Specimen: peripheral blood. Here the CDR3 DNA reads TGTGCCAGCAGTTTAGAGGGCTTTCACGAGCAGTACTTC. This translates into CASSLEGFHEQYF.